The 16 T cell receptor beta chains below all came from one sample that was sequenced in a study of cytomegalovirus exposure and HLA in healthy donors. The table came from immunoSEQ multiplex PCR; TCRdb's copy has only in-frame clones and leaves some out. The repertoire includes 150,000 to 200,000 clones, about nine tenths of them detected once, and less than 3% sits in the top ten. The sequenced material came from PBMCs. All receptors derive from a young man in good health and CMV-seropositive.

This chain joins TRBV2 and TRBJ2-7; D call uncertain. CDR1 is SNHLY and CDR2 is FYNNEI in the germline V gene. The CDR3 runs to 16 residues. The germline V and J ends were trimmed by 5 bases and 1 base, with 18 bases remaining between them. Here the CDR3 DNA reads TGTGCCAGCAGTATCGAGAGCTATAACCCTTCCTACGAGCAGTACTTC. Protein product: CASSIESYNPSYEQYF.

This clone has only a few counts. The chain couples TRBV18 to TRBJ2-7; 10 bases map to TRBD1. CDR3 length: 14 amino acids. Unmatched junction bases numbered 0, after V lost 2 bases and J lost 2 bases. Germline V gene lookup returns CDR1 KGHSH and CDR2 LQKENI. The CDR3 DNA follows: TGTGCCAGCTCACCAGGGACAGGGGCCTACGAGCAGTACTTC. It yields the protein CASSPGTGAYEQYF.

The rearrangement uses TRBV13 and TRBJ2-7; weak D call: TRBD2 (5 bases). This CDR3 has 15 residues. The V end was cut by 4 bases, the J end by 4 bases, with 17 bases between. Germline V gives CDR1 PRHDT, CDR2 FYEKMQ (reference sequence). The CDR3 reads CASSSHSGGRYEQYF. The CDR3, as DNA: TGTGCCAGCAGCTCCCACAGCGGAGGTCGGTACGAGCAGTACTTC.

J is TRBJ1-2 and V is TRBV10-1, with D uncertain. The germline gives CDR1 WNHNN, CDR2 SYGVQD (reference sequence). The CDR3 sequence is 13 residues long. Trimming stripped 8 bases from V and 8 bases from J, with 18 bases between. For the CDR3, the DNA is TGCGCCAGCCCCACCCGAGTCCCGGTCGGCTACACCTTC. This translates into CASPTRVPVGYTF.

The chain has TRBV2 and TRBJ2-1; TRBD2 matches 9 bases. CDR3 length: 17 residues. Germline values: CDR1 SNHLY, CDR2 FYNNEI. Trimming at V came to 7 bases and at J to 9 bases, leaving 19 bases not matched to a gene. In DNA form, the CDR3 reads TGTGCCAGCATCTACGGGGGGGTAGCGGGAGCGAGGGGTGAGCAGTTCTTC. Protein sequence: CASIYGGVAGARGEQFF.

The V gene is TRBV9, the J gene TRBJ2-7, with D possibly being TRBD2 (7 bases). In germline, CDR1 is SGDLS, CDR2 YYNGEE. With 4 bases removed from V and 7 bases from J, the gap between germline ends came to 12 bases. There are 12 residues in the CDR3. The CDR3 here is CASSPGRGEQYF. In nucleotides, the CDR3 is TGTGCCAGCAGCCCGGGGAGGGGGGAGCAGTACTTC.

The chain joins TRBV4-3 to TRBJ2-1; 15 bases are a match to TRBD2. The germline gives CDR1 LGHNA, CDR2 YSLEER. The trim removed 2 bases at V and 1 base at J, leaving 3 bases unmatched. This CDR3 has 18 amino acids. The CDR3 nucleotides read TGCGCCAGCAGCCAAAGGACTAGCGGGGGGGGATCCTACAATGAGCAGTTCTTC. It specifies CASSQRTSGGGSYNEQFF.

The rearrangement links TRBV30 to TRBJ2-1, with TRBD2 matching 7 bases. The V gene's germline CDR1 is GTSNPN and CDR2 SVGIG (reference sequence). Germline trimming cut 3 bases from V and 9 bases from J; bases unmatched to any gene: 14. The CDR3 contains 15 residues. The CDR3 here is CAWSRGEGLRTEQFF. In nucleotides, the CDR3 is TGTGCCTGGAGCCGGGGGGAGGGCCTACGAACTGAGCAGTTCTTC.

The gene calls are TRBV5-1 and TRBJ1-2, with TRBD1 matching over 8 bases. V was pared by 4 bases and J by 3 bases, with 11 bases of the junction left unmatched. The length of the CDR3 is 16 residues. Germline-derived CDR1 and CDR2 are SGHRS and YFSETQ. The CDR3 DNA reads as TGCGCCAGCAGCCCAACCTTTACGACAGGGGACTATGGCTACACCTTC. Amino acids: CASSPTFTTGDYGYTF.

This clone was seen just once. The chain links TRBV6-1 to TRBJ1-5; D is perhaps TRBD1 (6 bases). The V gene's germline CDR1 is MNHNS and CDR2 SASEGT. Trimming removed 6 bases from V and 2 bases from J, with 11 bases in between. This CDR3 has 14 amino acids. CDR3 sequence: CASSARQGNQPQHF. CDR3 DNA: TGTGCCAGCAGCGCCCGACAGGGCAATCAGCCCCAGCATTTT.

V gene TRBV7-2 combines with J gene TRBJ1-1; 10 bases line up with TRBD1. The CDR3 totals 15 residues. The germline gives CDR1 SGHTA, CDR2 FQGNSA. The V and J ends lost 4 bases and 6 bases, in that order; junction bases with no gene match: 8. CDR3 sequence reads: CASSYRTGGGPEAFF. CDR3 bases: TGTGCCAGCAGCTACCGGACAGGGGGAGGCCCTGAAGCTTTCTTT.

The J gene is TRBJ1-5, the V gene TRBV27, with 9 nucleotides matching TRBD1. The CDR3 has 15 residues. Trimming at V came to 5 bases and at J to 4 bases, leaving 6 bases not matched to a gene. Looked up from germline, CDR1 is MNHEY and CDR2 is SMNVEV (reference sequence). The CDR3 region is CASSIGTGLNQPQHF. As DNA, the CDR3 is TGTGCCAGCAGTATCGGGACAGGGCTTAATCAGCCCCAGCATTTT.

This clone was seen only a few times. V is TRBV7-2 and J is TRBJ1-1; 7 bases are shared with TRBD1. V was pared by 5 bases and J by 4 bases, with 7 bases of the junction left unmatched. Germline CDR1 reads SGHTA; CDR2 reads FQGNSA. This CDR3 contains 14 residues. CDR3 in amino acids: CASSGLGQTTEAFF. As DNA, the CDR3 is TGTGCCAGCAGCGGCCTGGGACAGACCACTGAAGCTTTCTTT.

The rearrangement uses TRBV15 and TRBJ2-1; a weak D match, TRBD2 (7 bases). V was cut by 0 bases and J by 0 bases, with 15 bases left in between. Germline V gives CDR1 LNHNV, CDR2 YYDKDF (reference sequence). The CDR3 has 18 residues. CDR3 DNA sequence: TGTGCCACCAGCAGAGAGAGGGGGGGCGACAGCTCCTACAATGAGCAGTTCTTC. This sequence encodes CATSRERGGDSSYNEQFF.

The V call is TRBV27, the J call TRBJ2-1, with 9 bases identical to TRBD2. CDR1 is MNHEY and CDR2 is SMNVEV in the germline V gene (reference sequence). J gave up 7 bases and V 6 bases, and 10 bases lay outside the gene matches. The CDR3 consists of 15 residues. Written as DNA, the CDR3 is TGTGCCAGCAGACAAGTAGCGGGAGTTTGGAATGAGCAGTTCTTC. Translating it yields CASRQVAGVWNEQFF.

The table lists this clone with a count of one. The chain combines TRBV25-1 with TRBJ1-1; 9 bases fit TRBD1. With V trimmed by 7 bases and J by 4 bases, 4 bases remained unmatched. The CDR3 is 13 residues long. The V gene's germline CDR1 is MGHDK and CDR2 SYGVNS. CDR3 in DNA: TGTGCCAGCATGGGACAGGGTGGCACTGAAGCTTTCTTT. Its translation: CASMGQGGTEAFF.